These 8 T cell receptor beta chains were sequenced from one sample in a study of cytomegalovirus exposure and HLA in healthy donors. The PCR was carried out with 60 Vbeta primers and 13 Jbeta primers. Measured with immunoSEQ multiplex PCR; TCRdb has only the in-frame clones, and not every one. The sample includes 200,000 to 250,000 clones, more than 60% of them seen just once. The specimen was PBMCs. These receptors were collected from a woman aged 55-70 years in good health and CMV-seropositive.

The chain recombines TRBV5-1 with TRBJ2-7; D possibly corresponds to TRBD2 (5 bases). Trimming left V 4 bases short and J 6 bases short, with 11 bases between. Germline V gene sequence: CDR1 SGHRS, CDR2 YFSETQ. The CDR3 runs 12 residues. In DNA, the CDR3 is TGCGCCAGCAGCCCCTACAGCGGCGAGCAGTACTTC. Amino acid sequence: CASSPYSGEQYF.

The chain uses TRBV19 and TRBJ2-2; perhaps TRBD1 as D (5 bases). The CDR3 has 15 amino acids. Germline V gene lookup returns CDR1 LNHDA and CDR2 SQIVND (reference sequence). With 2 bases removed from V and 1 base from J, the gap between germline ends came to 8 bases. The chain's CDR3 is CASSIIDRNTGELFF. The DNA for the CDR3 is TGTGCCAGTAGTATAATCGACAGGAACACCGGGGAGCTGTTTTTT. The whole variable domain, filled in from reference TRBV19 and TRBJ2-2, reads DGGITQSPKYLFRKEGQNVTLSCEQNLNHDAMYWYRQDPGQGLRLIYYSQIVNDFQKGDIAEGYSVSREKKESFPLTVTSAQKNPTAFYLCASSIIDRNTGELFFGEGSRLTVL.

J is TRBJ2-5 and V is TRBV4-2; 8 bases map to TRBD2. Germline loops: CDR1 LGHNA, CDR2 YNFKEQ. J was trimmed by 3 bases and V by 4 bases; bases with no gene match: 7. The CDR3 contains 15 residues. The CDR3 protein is CASSRKLSGEETQYF. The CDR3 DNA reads TGTGCCAGCAGCCGGAAGCTTAGCGGGGAAGAGACCCAGTACTTC.

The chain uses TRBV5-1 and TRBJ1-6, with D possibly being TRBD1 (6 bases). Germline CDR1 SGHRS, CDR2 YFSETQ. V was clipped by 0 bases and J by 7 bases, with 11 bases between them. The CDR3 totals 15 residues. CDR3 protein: CASSLAPGDNSPLHF. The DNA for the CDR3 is TGCGCCAGCAGCTTGGCCCCAGGGGACAATTCACCCCTCCACTTT.

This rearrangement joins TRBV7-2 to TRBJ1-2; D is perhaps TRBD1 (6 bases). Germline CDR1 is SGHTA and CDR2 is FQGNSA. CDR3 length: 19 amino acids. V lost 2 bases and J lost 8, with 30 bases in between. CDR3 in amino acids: CASSLSAGGGPLTRRGYTF. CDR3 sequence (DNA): TGTGCCAGCAGCTTATCCGCAGGCGGGGGGCCCTTGACACGGCGGGGCTACACCTTC.

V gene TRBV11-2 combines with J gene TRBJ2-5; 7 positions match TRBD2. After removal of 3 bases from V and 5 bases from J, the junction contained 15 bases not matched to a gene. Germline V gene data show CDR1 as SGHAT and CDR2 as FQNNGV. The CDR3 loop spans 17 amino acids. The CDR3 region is CASSFGGSPTPGETQYF. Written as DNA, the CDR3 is TGTGCCAGCAGCTTTGGCGGGAGCCCGACCCCAGGGGAGACCCAGTACTTC. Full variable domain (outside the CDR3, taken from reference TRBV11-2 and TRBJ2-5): EAGVAQSPRYKIIEKRQSVAFWCNPISGHATLYWYQQILGQGPKLLIQFQNNGVVDDSQLPKDRFSAERLKGVDSTLKIQPAKLEDSAVYLCASSFGGSPTPGETQYFGPGTRLLVL.

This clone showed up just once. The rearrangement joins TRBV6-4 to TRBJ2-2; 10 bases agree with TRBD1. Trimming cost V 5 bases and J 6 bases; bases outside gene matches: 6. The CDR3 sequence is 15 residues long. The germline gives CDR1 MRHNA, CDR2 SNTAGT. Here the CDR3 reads CASSPGQGGSGELFF. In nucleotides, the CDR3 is TGTGCCAGCAGTCCCGGACAGGGGGGCTCCGGGGAGCTGTTTTTT.

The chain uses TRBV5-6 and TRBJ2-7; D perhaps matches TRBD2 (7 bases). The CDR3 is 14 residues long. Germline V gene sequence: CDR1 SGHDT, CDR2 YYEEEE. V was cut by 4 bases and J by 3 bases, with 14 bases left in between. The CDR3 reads CASSGRGGIYEQYF. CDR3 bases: TGTGCCAGCAGCGGGAGGGGGGGAATCTACGAGCAGTACTTC.